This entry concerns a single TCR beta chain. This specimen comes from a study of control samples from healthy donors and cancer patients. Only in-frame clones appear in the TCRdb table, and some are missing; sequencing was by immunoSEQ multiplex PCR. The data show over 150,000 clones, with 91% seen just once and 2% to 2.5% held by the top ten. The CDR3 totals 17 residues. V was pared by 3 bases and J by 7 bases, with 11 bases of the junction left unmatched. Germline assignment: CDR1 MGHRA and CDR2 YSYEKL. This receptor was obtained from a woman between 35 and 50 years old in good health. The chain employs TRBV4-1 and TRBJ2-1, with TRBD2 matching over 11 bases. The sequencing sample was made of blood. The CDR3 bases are TGCGCCAGCAGCCACGATATTCTAGCGGGGGGCGGTAATGAGCAGTTCTTC. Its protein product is CASSHDILAGGGNEQFF.